The 32 T cell receptor beta chains listed next were all sequenced from one sample in a study of shared clonotypes between healthy human individuals. Data came from immunoSEQ multiplex PCR; TCRdb stores just in-frame clones and leaves some out. The sample holds about 2.3 million clones, about nine tenths seen once. Input material: naive CD4+ T cells from PBMCs. As to subset: CD45RA+ positively selected. These receptors all come from a man aged 18 to 30 in good health. Some clones in this sample may be carry-over from other donors' samples.

V usage is TRBV6-5 and J usage is TRBJ1-4; TRBD1 is a possible D gene (6 bases). Germline loops: CDR1 MNHEY, CDR2 SVGAGI. The CDR3 runs to 15 residues. The V end was cut by 6 bases, the J end by 0 bases, with 11 bases between. The CDR3 is CASRNGQTTNEKLFF. The CDR3 coding sequence is TGTGCCAGCAGAAACGGACAGACAACTAATGAAAAACTGTTTTTT.

This clone was seen once. The chain recombines TRBV20-1 with TRBJ2-7; no clear D gene. Germline-derived CDR1 and CDR2 are DFQATT and SNEGSKA (reference sequence). The V end lost 2 bases, the J end lost 7 bases, and 9 bases lay between the germline ends. CDR3 length equals 11 residues. This chain's CDR3 is CSARSFGEQYF. In nucleotides, the CDR3 is TGCAGTGCTAGAAGCTTCGGGGAGCAGTACTTC.

This clone came up once. The chain recombines TRBV7-8 with TRBJ1-5; TRBD1 matches 7 bases. CDR3 size: 16 residues. V lost 1 base, J lost 2 bases, and 5 bases stayed unmatched. Germline CDR1 SGHVS, CDR2 FQNEAQ. The CDR3 nucleotides read TGTGCCAGCAGCTTAGGAGGGGGCTTGGGCAATCAGCCCCAGCATTTT. Protein product: CASSLGGGLGNQPQHF.

In its sample, this clone was seen once. The CDR3 DNA follows: TGCGCCAGCAGCCAAGATAGGGCAGGGCGGGAGACCCAGTACTTC. Protein sequence: CASSQDRAGRETQYF. V and J are TRBV4-1 and TRBJ2-5, with D maybe TRBD1 (5 bases). Germline-derived CDR1 and CDR2 are MGHRA and YSYEKL. CDR3 size: 15 residues. Deletions cut 0 bases from V and 5 bases from J, with 13 bases between.

The V call is TRBV2, the J call TRBJ1-2; D perhaps matches TRBD1 (6 bases). The germline gives CDR1 SNHLY, CDR2 FYNNEI. This CDR3 contains 15 residues. Trimming stripped 3 bases from V and 8 bases from J, with 19 bases between. For the CDR3, the DNA is TGTGCCAGCAGTGACCAGGGGTACGAATCTGCGGGCTACACCTTC. Protein: CASSDQGYESAGYTF.

The rearrangement joins TRBV7-6 to TRBJ2-7; 10 nucleotides align to TRBD2. The trim removed 1 base at V and 3 bases at J, leaving 6 bases unmatched. Germline CDR1 is SGHVS and CDR2 is FNYEAQ. CDR3 length: 16 residues. CDR3 DNA sequence: TGTGCCAGCAGCTTAGGCAAAGCGGGAGGGGGCTACGAGCAGTACTTC. Translating gives CASSLGKAGGGYEQYF.

The chain joins TRBV13 to TRBJ2-1; D is ambiguous. The CDR3 runs 12 residues. CDR1 is PRHDT and CDR2 is FYEKMQ in the germline V gene (reference sequence). V was clipped by 0 bases and J by 14 bases, with 11 bases between them. In nucleotides, the CDR3 is TGTGCCAGCAGCTTAGGACTCGGACGAGAGTTCTTC. Translation gives CASSLGLGREFF.

This chain links TRBV7-2 with TRBJ1-2, with D possibly being TRBD1 (6 bases). The CDR3 sequence is 17 residues long. The V gene lost 4 bases and the J gene lost 0 bases, with 18 bases spanning the gap. The germline V gene encodes CDR1 SGHTA and CDR2 FQGNSA. This CDR3 reads CASSSYAGTISNYGYTF. CDR3 DNA sequence: TGTGCCAGCAGCTCCTACGCCGGGACAATTTCTAACTATGGCTACACCTTC.

The chain combines TRBV27 with TRBJ2-7; D might be TRBD2 (5 bases). V was pared by 5 bases and J by 3 bases, with 14 bases between. The CDR3 totals 14 residues. CDR1 and CDR2 from the germline V gene are MNHEY and SMNVEV (reference sequence). In nucleotides, the CDR3 is TGTGCCAGCAGTGCGACACACGGGGTCTACGAGCAGTACTTC. This sequence encodes CASSATHGVYEQYF.

The chain combines TRBV9 with TRBJ1-1, with D unresolved. The germline V and J ends were trimmed by 0 bases and 1 base, with 10 bases remaining between them. There are 15 residues in the CDR3. Germline CDR1 SGDLS, CDR2 YYNGEE. The chain's CDR3 is CASSVAPAGNTEAFF. The CDR3 nucleotides are TGTGCCAGCAGCGTAGCCCCAGCTGGGAACACTGAAGCTTTCTTT.

This chain links TRBV30 with TRBJ2-3; maybe TRBD2 (5 bases). The CDR3 contains 16 residues. Trimming took 2 bases from V and 2 from J, leaving 17 bases between them. CDR1 GTSNPN and CDR2 SVGIG come from the germline V gene (reference sequence). DNA of the CDR3: TGTGCCTGGAGTCGGAGGAGGATGTCTTACACAGATACGCAGTATTTT. The encoded protein is CAWSRRRMSYTDTQYF.

This chain connects TRBV6-1 to TRBJ2-1; no clear D. The CDR3 contains 11 residues. The germline CDR1 and CDR2 sequences are MNHNS and SASEGT. Trimming took 6 bases from V and 9 from J, leaving 9 bases between them. The CDR3 DNA reads TGTGCCAGCAGCAGGTCCCCTGAGCAGTTCTTC. As protein: CASSRSPEQFF.

This chain connects TRBV28 to TRBJ2-3; a weak D match, TRBD1 (6 bases). CDR1 and CDR2 (germline): MDHEN, SYDVKM. The CDR3 runs 11 residues. V was cut by 3 bases and J by 14 bases, with 12 bases left in between. The CDR3 region is CASSFRGNPYF. DNA of the CDR3: TGTGCCAGCAGTTTTAGGGGGAACCCGTATTTT.

The chain employs TRBV6-5 and TRBJ1-4; TRBD1 aligns across 7 bases. V trimming: 5 bases; J trimming: 10 bases; junction bases outside the gene matches: 10. Germline loops: CDR1 MNHEY, CDR2 SVGAGI. The CDR3 runs to 14 residues. CDR3 DNA sequence: TGTGCCAGCAGTAGGGCCAGGGGGTCCGGAAAACTGTTTTTT. Protein sequence: CASSRARGSGKLFF.

V usage is TRBV5-6 and J usage is TRBJ1-2, with 9 nucleotides matching TRBD1. Per germline, CDR1 SGHDT and CDR2 YYEEEE. There are 14 residues in the CDR3. The V and J ends lost 2 bases and 7 bases, in that order; junction bases with no gene match: 6. DNA of the CDR3: TGTGCCAGCAGCTTTTACGGGACAGGGAGTGGCTACACCTTC. Protein product: CASSFYGTGSGYTF.

The rearrangement joins TRBV9 to TRBJ2-5; D ambiguous. Germline lookup yields CDR1 SGDLS and CDR2 YYNGEE. The CDR3 has 12 residues. Trimming left V 0 bases short and J 7 bases short, with 7 bases between. CDR3 in DNA: TGTGCCAGCAGCGTAGGGATTGGGACCCAGTACTTC. This gives the protein CASSVGIGTQYF.

J is TRBJ2-7 and V is TRBV5-1; 8 bases map to TRBD1. J gave up 3 bases and V 4 bases, and 9 bases lay outside the gene matches. Germline V lookup: CDR1 SGHRS, CDR2 YFSETQ. This CDR3 is built from 15 residues. Written as DNA, the CDR3 is TGCGCCAGCAGCCCGGACGGGACAGGAAACTACGAGCAGTACTTC. Its translation: CASSPDGTGNYEQYF.

Regarding this clone: The sample has other DNA sequences that encode this CDR3 too. V is TRBV5-1 and J is TRBJ1-2; a possible D gene is TRBD1 (6 bases). Germline CDR1 SGHRS, CDR2 YFSETQ. The CDR3 loop spans 13 amino acids. V lost 4 bases to trimming and J lost 4 bases, with 11 bases between them. CDR3: CASSLGGSYGYTF. The CDR3 bases are TGCGCCAGCAGCCTCGGGGGCAGCTATGGCTACACCTTC.

This rearrangement joins TRBV7-9 to TRBJ2-1; TRBD2 agrees at 8 bases. J lost 10 bases, V lost 0 bases, and 8 bases had no gene match. This CDR3 spans 15 amino acids. Germline V lookup: CDR1 SEHNR, CDR2 FQNEAQ (reference sequence). The CDR3 nucleotides read TGTGCCAGCAGCTTAGCTGCAGCGGGAGTACGGGAGCAGTTCTTC. This gives the protein CASSLAAAGVREQFF.

The chain joins TRBV4-2 to TRBJ2-7; no clear D gene. Between the trimmed V and J ends, which lost 0 bases and 0 bases, there was a span of 9 bases. CDR1 and CDR2 from the germline V gene are LGHNA and YNFKEQ. The CDR3 consists of 15 residues. The CDR3 region is CASSQDVASSYEQYF. CDR3 bases: TGTGCCAGCAGCCAAGACGTAGCCAGCTCCTACGAGCAGTACTTC.

This clone came up once. The rearrangement joins TRBV6-5 to TRBJ2-5; the D gene is possibly TRBD2 (6 bases). Germline assignment: CDR1 MNHEY and CDR2 SVGAGI. Between the trimmed V and J ends, which lost 6 bases and 6 bases, there was a span of 11 bases. The CDR3 extends over 12 amino acids. The CDR3 region is CASSNGGKTQYF. Here the CDR3 DNA reads TGTGCCAGCAGCAACGGGGGAAAGACCCAGTACTTC.

This sequence joins TRBV11-2 and TRBJ1-4; D possibly corresponds to TRBD1 (5 bases). Deletions cut 0 bases from V and 8 bases from J, with 16 bases between. Per germline, CDR1 SGHAT and CDR2 FQNNGV. The CDR3 runs 16 residues. The CDR3 sequence is CASSLDRTGRGEKLFF. DNA for the CDR3: TGTGCCAGCAGCTTAGATCGAACAGGCCGAGGGGAAAAACTGTTTTTT.

The rearrangement uses TRBV7-9 and TRBJ2-2; D remains ambiguous. There are 13 residues in the CDR3. V shed 1 base and J shed 6 bases, with 6 bases lying between them. Germline V gene sequence: CDR1 SEHNR, CDR2 FQNEAQ (reference sequence). CDR3 in amino acids: CASSLDVAGELFF. CDR3 nucleotide sequence: TGTGCCAGCAGCTTAGACGTAGCCGGGGAGCTGTTTTTT.

The CDR3 protein is CASSLGTSGRAWGETQYF. For the CDR3, the DNA is TGCGCCAGCAGCTTGGGGACTAGCGGGAGGGCCTGGGGAGAGACCCAGTACTTC. V gene TRBV5-1 combines with J gene TRBJ2-5; 15 bases are a match to TRBD2. CDR3 size: 18 residues. Germline loops: CDR1 SGHRS, CDR2 YFSETQ. The V and J ends lost 0 bases and 4 bases, in that order; junction bases with no gene match: 7.

The chain couples TRBV2 to TRBJ2-3; D may be TRBD1 or TRBD2 (5 bases each). Germline values: CDR1 SNHLY, CDR2 FYNNEI. This CDR3 spans 14 amino acids. The V and J ends lost 6 bases and 7 bases respectively, with 17 bases between them. CDR3 amino acids: CASSQGAGVHTQYF. Here the CDR3 DNA reads TGTGCCAGCAGCCAGGGAGCAGGCGTACATACGCAGTATTTT.

The chain employs TRBV27 and TRBJ1-5; perhaps TRBD1 as D (5 bases). This CDR3 region has 14 residues. With 8 bases removed from V and 3 bases from J, the gap between germline ends came to 14 bases. Germline CDR1 and CDR2: MNHEY and SMNVEV (reference sequence). CDR3 sequence reads: CASGFSGNNQPQHF. Here the CDR3 DNA reads TGTGCCAGCGGATTTTCAGGGAACAATCAGCCCCAGCATTTT.

This clone has a handful of counts. The V and J genes are TRBV2 and TRBJ1-1; a possible D gene is TRBD1 (5 bases). V lost 6 bases and J 10 bases, leaving 15 bases between the germline ends. CDR1 is SNHLY, CDR2 FYNNEI, per germline. CDR3 length: 12 residues. The CDR3 loop is CASRRDLHGAFF. DNA for the CDR3: TGTGCCAGCAGACGGGACCTTCATGGAGCTTTCTTT.

Of note for this clone: Other nucleotide sequences from this sample produce the same CDR3. This chain joins TRBV28 and TRBJ1-1, with D possibly being TRBD1 (6 bases). V was cut by 3 bases and J by 5 bases, with 10 bases left in between. The CDR3 covers 13 residues. Germline lookup yields CDR1 MDHEN and CDR2 SYDVKM. In DNA form, the CDR3 reads TGTGCCAGCAGTTTGAGCAGGGGTACTGAAGCTTTCTTT. It specifies CASSLSRGTEAFF.

The V gene is TRBV7-8, the J gene TRBJ1-3; unclear D gene. Germline-derived CDR1 and CDR2 are SGHVS and FQNEAQ. The CDR3 extends over 15 amino acids. V was shortened by 2 bases and J by 0 bases, with 8 bases between the two germline ends. The CDR3 region is CASSLSLFSGNTIYF. CDR3 DNA sequence: TGTGCCAGCAGCTTAAGCCTTTTCTCTGGAAACACCATATATTTT.

The V call is TRBV5-1, the J call TRBJ2-3, with 12 bases aligning to TRBD1. The CDR3 runs 17 residues. Trimming removed 4 bases from V and 3 bases from J; junction bases left unmatched: 9. Germline V gives CDR1 SGHRS, CDR2 YFSETQ. The CDR3 sequence: CASSGTGGLLTTDTQYF. CDR3 in DNA: TGCGCCAGCAGCGGGACAGGGGGCCTTCTAACAACAGATACGCAGTATTTT.

The CDR3 bases are TGTGCCAGCAGCTTAACAGTAGGACTATCCCAGGGGCAGTACTTC. It specifies CASSLTVGLSQGQYF. V usage is TRBV7-2 and J usage is TRBJ2-7; weak D call: TRBD2 (6 bases). The germline CDR1 and CDR2 sequences are SGHTA and FQGNSA. The CDR3 length is 15 residues. V was shortened by 2 bases and J by 9 bases, with 20 bases between the two germline ends.

The rearrangement links TRBV4-1 to TRBJ2-1, with 9 positions matching TRBD1. Per the germline V gene, CDR1 is MGHRA and CDR2 is YSYEKL. The V gene end was trimmed by 4 bases and the J gene end by 5 bases; junction bases not matched to a gene: 12. This CDR3 is 17 amino acids long. CDR3 sequence reads: CASSPRRGQGSNNEQFF. In DNA form, the CDR3 reads TGCGCCAGCAGCCCCAGGAGGGGACAGGGATCGAACAATGAGCAGTTCTTC.